One sample yielded the 17 T cell receptor beta chains listed below, sequenced in a study of T-cell reconstitution after alpha-beta-depleted transplantation in children. Unique molecular identifiers tagged the TCRbeta library. TCRdb ran MiXCR on the PCR reads and lists one entry per CDR3 protein. The sample yields 200,000 to 300,000 distinct CDR3 sequences, approximately 8% seen once. The sequenced sample was PBMCs, mostly from graft donor cells, obtained 180 days after TCRalphabeta/CD19-depleted stem cell transplant. These receptors originate from a male patient under 18 who had a stem cell transplant for acute lymphoblastic leukemia, so the T cells may come from the graft donor.

The chain has TRBV3-1 and TRBJ2-7, with a possible D match to TRBD2 (6 bases). The germline CDR1 and CDR2 sequences are LGHDT and YNNKEL (reference sequence). The ends were cut back, 10 bases at V and 3 bases at J, with 28 bases in the middle. The CDR3 covers 17 residues. The CDR3: CATCQDLEGVVVYEQYF. The DNA for the CDR3 is TGTGCCACCTGCCAAGATCTGGAGGGAGTAGTTGTCTACGAGCAGTACTTC.

This clonotype was seen many times. J is TRBJ2-7 and V is TRBV7-3; a possible D gene is TRBD2 (6 bases). Trimming removed 7 bases from V and 3 bases from J, with 19 bases in between. This CDR3 contains 15 residues. The germline gives CDR1 SGHTA, CDR2 FQGTGA. CDR3 sequence: CASILHMAGIYEQYF. CDR3 DNA sequence: TGTGCCAGCATCCTACACATGGCGGGAATCTACGAGCAGTACTTC.

This clonotype came up once. The genes are TRBV11-3 and TRBJ2-5; weak D call: TRBD1 (5 bases). CDR3 length: 15 amino acids. V lost 0 bases and J lost 1, with 9 bases in between. Germline assignment: CDR1 SGHNT and CDR2 YENEEA. In nucleotides, the CDR3 is TGTGCCAGCAGCTTAGAGGCAGGGTCCCAAGAGACCCAGTACTTC. Translation: CASSLEAGSQETQYF.

This clonotype was seen ten or more times. The chain uses TRBV5-1 and TRBJ1-2; D possibly corresponds to TRBD1 (5 bases). From germline, CDR1 is SGHRS and CDR2 YFSETQ. This CDR3 is 14 amino acids long. Deletions cut 4 bases from V and 3 bases from J, with 13 bases between. CDR3 in DNA: TGCGCCAGCAGCCCAGATATAGGGGACTATGGCTACACCTTC. Residues: CASSPDIGDYGYTF.

This clonotype was counted ten times or more. The V and J genes are TRBV6-6 and TRBJ1-2; D is perhaps TRBD1 (5 bases). Per the germline V gene, CDR1 is MNHNY and CDR2 is SVGAGI (reference sequence). This CDR3 comprises 13 residues. V lost 6 bases and J lost 7, with 15 bases in between. The CDR3 is CASRPVGQGGYTF. The CDR3 DNA sequence: TGTGCCAGCAGACCGGTGGGGCAAGGTGGCTACACCTTC.

The chain recombines TRBV5-4 with TRBJ2-3, with D perhaps given as TRBD1 or TRBD2 (6 bases each). V lost 3 bases and J lost 8, with 19 bases in between. This CDR3 spans 15 amino acids. Per the germline V gene, CDR1 is SGHNT and CDR2 is YYREEE (reference sequence). CDR3: CASSSLTGASGTQYF. CDR3 bases: TGTGCCAGCAGCTCCCTAACGGGGGCCTCGGGTACGCAGTATTTT.

This clonotype was recorded at least ten times. The chain recombines TRBV13 with TRBJ1-3; a weak D match, TRBD1 (6 bases). This CDR3 contains 15 residues. The ends were cut back, 6 bases at V and 0 bases at J, with 12 bases in the middle. The V gene's germline CDR1 is PRHDT and CDR2 FYEKMQ (reference sequence). The CDR3 nucleotides read TGTGCCAGCAGTTCAGGGGACCTCTCTGGAAACACCATATATTTT. This translates into CASSSGDLSGNTIYF.

This clonotype was picked up many times. The V and J genes are TRBV3-1 and TRBJ1-2; D ambiguous. Germline V CDR1 and CDR2: LGHDT, YNNKEL (reference sequence). V was pared by 1 base and J by 5 bases, with 2 bases between. The CDR3 has 11 residues. The CDR3 nucleotides read TGTGCCAGCAGCCAAGGGTATGGCTACACCTTC. It specifies CASSQGYGYTF.

This clonotype was recorded many times. The J gene is TRBJ1-2, the V gene TRBV14, with D uncertain. The CDR3 covers 18 residues. Trimming removed 0 bases from V and 4 bases from J, with 21 bases in between. The germline V gene encodes CDR1 SGHDN and CDR2 FVKESK. The CDR3 DNA is TGTGCCAGCAGCCAAGATCTTGGCAGGACCTCTTATAGCTATGGCTACACCTTC. Its translation is CASSQDLGRTSYSYGYTF.

This clonotype was detected many times. CDR3: CASRPDRAIYNEQFF. CDR3 coding DNA: TGTGCCAGCAGACCCGACAGGGCCATCTACAATGAGCAGTTCTTC. The chain employs TRBV5-5 and TRBJ2-1, with TRBD1 identical over 7 bases. The CDR3 totals 15 residues. Germline V gene sequence: CDR1 SGHKS, CDR2 YYEKEE (reference sequence). The V gene end was trimmed by 5 bases and the J gene end by 3 bases; junction bases not matched to a gene: 8.

This clonotype has only one observation. V is TRBV2 and J is TRBJ2-7; the D is unclear. The germline V and J ends were trimmed by 3 bases and 2 bases, with 8 bases remaining between them. Germline lookup yields CDR1 SNHLY and CDR2 FYNNEI. The CDR3 is 13 residues long. The CDR3 region is CASSDGMTYEQYF. The CDR3, as DNA: TGTGCCAGCAGTGACGGCATGACCTACGAGCAGTACTTC.

In its sample, this clonotype was seen many times. This chain links TRBV29-1 with TRBJ2-4; D unclear. V was pared by 7 bases and J by 6 bases, with 10 bases between. From germline, CDR1 is SQVTM and CDR2 ANQGSEA. This CDR3 has 11 amino acids. The CDR3 DNA follows: TGCAGCGCCCAAAAGTTAAACATTCAGTACTTC. Protein sequence: CSAQKLNIQYF. The variable domain in full, with the rest retrieved from reference TRBV29-1 and TRBJ2-4, is SAVISQKPSRDICQRGTSLTIQCQVDSQVTMMFWYRQQPGQSLTLIATANQGSEATYESGFVIDKFPISRPNLTFSTLTVSNMSPEDSSIYLCSAQKLNIQYFGAGTRLSVL.

This clonotype came up many times. In nucleotides, the CDR3 is TGTGCCAGCACGGGACCGCTCCAAGAGACCCAGTACTTC. Its translation is CASTGPLQETQYF. The chain carries TRBV12-3 or TRBV12-4 and TRBJ2-5; possibly TRBD1 or TRBD2 for D (5 bases each). There are 13 residues in the CDR3. The V and J ends lost 7 bases and 1 base respectively, with 10 bases between them.

There are many counts of this clonotype. The chain uses TRBV12-3 or TRBV12-4 and TRBJ1-6; the match to TRBD1 covers 7 bases. This CDR3 spans 14 amino acids. V lost 5 bases and J lost 8; bases outside the gene matches: 6. The chain's CDR3 is CASSPPGQYSPLHF. The CDR3 nucleotides read TGTGCCAGCAGTCCTCCGGGACAGTATTCACCCCTCCACTTT.

This clonotype was seen ten or more times. The genes are TRBV7-9 and TRBJ1-3, with 7 bases matching TRBD1. The CDR3 length is 14 residues. Trimming at V came to 5 bases and at J to 4 bases, leaving 5 bases not matched to a gene. CDR1 and CDR2 from the germline V gene are SEHNR and FQNEAQ (reference sequence). The CDR3 region has the DNA TGTGCCAGCAGCCCCCGGGACAGCGGAAACACCATATATTTT. This encodes CASSPRDSGNTIYF.

This clonotype was counted at least ten times. The chain has TRBV29-1 and TRBJ2-3, with D hard to call. The V end lost 2 bases, the J end lost 0 bases, and 6 bases lay between the germline ends. Germline V lookup: CDR1 SQVTM, CDR2 ANQGSEA. The CDR3 length is 13 residues. In DNA, the CDR3 is TGCAGCGTTGAAAGGGTTAGCACAGATACGCAGTATTTT. As protein: CSVERVSTDTQYF.

A note on this clonotype: This may be a read error: a much more frequent sequence differs by one nucleotide. This chain uses TRBV28 with TRBJ2-7; D remains unclear. The V gene's germline CDR1 is MDHEN and CDR2 SYDVKM. V lost 7 bases and J 3 bases, leaving 13 bases between the germline ends. The CDR3 is 13 amino acids. CDR3 residues: CASTRTLNYEQYF. The CDR3 DNA is TGTGCCAGCACCAGGACGCTAAACTACGAGCAGTACTTC.